This T cell receptor (beta chain) was sequenced in a study of blood T cells in healthy people across ages. Per the germline V gene, CDR1 is SGHRS and CDR2 is YFSETQ. The CDR3 totals 14 residues. V gave up 4 bases and J gave up 2 bases, with 13 bases separating them. Primed by a sample-barcoded 5' primer and a J-beta primer mix, a second PCR proceeded for roughly 6 to 12 cycles. TCRdb reprocessed the 5' RACE reads via MiXCR and lists one record per CDR3 protein. The sample comprises 1.4 million or so distinct CDR3 sequences, approximately 42% of which are singletons, and over 3.5% rests with the top ten.

The sequencing sample was made of blood. This clonotype was obtained from a woman aged 18-30 years in good health. The genes are TRBV5-1 and TRBJ2-7, with D possibly matching TRBD2 (6 bases). The CDR3 DNA reads TGCGCCAGCAGCGACCGTGGAGGGGCCTACGAGCAGTACTTC. Translating gives CASSDRGGAYEQYF.